A selection of T cell receptor beta chains follows, all from one sample in a study of Graves' ophthalmopathy and Graves' hyperthyroidism. TCRdb used MiXCR to reprocess the multiplex PCR reads, holding one entry per CDR3 protein. The data contain 900,000 to 1,200,000 distinct CDR3 sequences, roughly 35% of them singletons. The specimen was peripheral blood or thyroid tissue (not recorded which). The source of these receptors is an adult man with Graves' hyperthyroidism. The CDR3 runs from the conserved cysteine through the conserved F or W. A D gene is named only where the DNA matches it firmly. Clone size is not always given. Where it is, it says once, few, many or a class for expanded clones.

.,TRBV11-1,TRBJ2-1,.,TGTGCCAGCAGCCCTGGGGACGGAAACAATGAGCAGTTCTTC,CASSPGDGNNEQFF
few,TRBV3-1,TRBJ2-5,TRBD1,TGTGCCAGCAGCGGACAGGCGACCCAAGAGACCCAGTACTTC,CASSGQATQETQYF
many,TRBV7-8,TRBJ1-5,.,TGTGCCAGCAGCTTAGACTCCGTTCGAGGCAGGGAGGGTAATCAGCCCCAGCATTTT,CASSLDSVRGREGNQPQHF
few,TRBV11-1,TRBJ2-7,TRBD1,TGTGCCAGCAGCCCCTTAATAGACAGGGGCTACGAGCAGTACTTC,CASSPLIDRGYEQYF
.,TRBV6-5,TRBJ2-2,.,TGTGCCAGCAGTTACCCGACAGTCCCCAGGGAGCTGTTTTTT,CASSYPTVPRELFF
.,TRBV7-9,TRBJ2-7,TRBD2,TGTGCCAGCAGTGCTAGTGCGGGAGCCTCCTACGAGCAGTACTTC,CASSASAGASYEQYF
.,TRBV2,TRBJ1-2,.,TGTGCCAGCAACCCCGAGACGGGATCGGGCTACACCTTC,CASNPETGSGYTF
few,TRBV5-6,TRBJ2-2,TRBD2,TGTGCCAGCAGCTCCGGCCAGGGACTAGCGGAGTGGCCCGGGACCGGGGAGCTGTTTTTT,CASSSGQGLAEWPGTGELFF
once,TRBV10-2,TRBJ2-7,TRBD1,TGCGCCAGCTCACGGCCGGGACAGGAGGCGGAGGAGCAGTACTTC,CASSRPGQEAEEQYF
few,TRBV28,TRBJ2-7,TRBD1,TGTGCCAGCAGTTCGACAGGGTATAGCGAGCAGTACTTC,CASSSTGYSEQYF
once,TRBV9,TRBJ1-3,TRBD1,TGTGCCAGCGGCGGGACAGGGGACGGAAACACCATATATTTT,CASGGTGDGNTIYF
.,TRBV19,TRBJ2-2,TRBD1,TGTGCCAGAGACGGAAGGGGGCTCACCGGGGAGCTGTTTTTT,CARDGRGLTGELFF
many,TRBV20-1,TRBJ2-7,TRBD2,TGCAGTGCTAGAAAGCTACTAGCGGGGGATCCCTACGAGCAGTACTTC,CSARKLLAGDPYEQYF
many,TRBV11-2,TRBJ1-1,.,TGTGCCAGCAGCTTAGCGGGCAGGGCAGGTGAAGCTTTCTTT,CASSLAGRAGEAFF
.,TRBV29-1,TRBJ2-7,.,TGCAGCGTTGAATCGGGGGCTCAGCAGTACTTC,CSVESGAQQYF
.,TRBV3-1,TRBJ1-6,.,TGTGCCAGCAGCCAAGATCTTGGTTATAATTCACCCCTCCACTTT,CASSQDLGYNSPLHF
few,TRBV10-3,TRBJ1-3,.,TGTGCCATCAGTGAATTAAGGAGTGGGGGAAACACCATATATTTT,CAISELRSGGNTIYF
many,TRBV20-1,TRBJ2-5,.,TGCAGTGCTAGTACTCATAGTGAAATACGAGAGACCCAGTACTTC,CSASTHSEIRETQYF
medium-sized,TRBV19,TRBJ2-6,.,TGTGCCAGTAGTAGGGGGTACTCTGGGGCCAACGTCCTGACTTTC,CASSRGYSGANVLTF
once,TRBV7-3,TRBJ2-7,.,TGTGCCAGCAGCCTACCAGCGGGAGTAGGAACCGGGGGACAGGTTATCTACGAGCAGTACTTC,CASSLPAGVGTGGQVIYEQYF
.,TRBV6-5,TRBJ2-7,.,TGTGCCAGCAGTTTACTCCGGGACCACGAGCAGTACTTC,CASSLLRDHEQYF
many,TRBV6-6,TRBJ2-5,.,TGTGCCAGCCATCGGACAAACCAAGAGACCCAGTACTTC,CASHRTNQETQYF
.,TRBV6-5,TRBJ1-5,.,TGTGCCAGCAGTTACTCTGTGGGCGGGGATTCTAATCAGCCCCAGCATTTT,CASSYSVGGDSNQPQHF
few,TRBV7-8,TRBJ2-7,TRBD2,TGTGCCAGCAGCTCCCATCCGGGACTAGCGGGAGATGAGCAGTACTTC,CASSSHPGLAGDEQYF
many,TRBV7-2,TRBJ2-7,.,TGTGCCAGCAGCTTAGGCAGTACCTTTACCTACGAGCAGTACTTC,CASSLGSTFTYEQYF
.,TRBV10-3,TRBJ2-5,.,TGTGCCAGCAGCCAAGGGGGGACATCCCTGGGGACCCAGTACTTC,CASSQGGTSLGTQYF
once,TRBV29-1,TRBJ2-5,.,TGCAGCGCGGTGGGCAGGGCAGAGACCCAGTACTTC,CSAVGRAETQYF
many,TRBV20-1,TRBJ1-1,.,TGCAGTGGGACAGCGAACACTGAAGCTTTCTTT,CSGTANTEAFF
many,TRBV2,TRBJ2-3,TRBD2,TGTGCCAGCAGTTTCCAGCGGGAGGCGCAGTATTTT,CASSFQREAQYF
many,TRBV29-1,TRBJ2-7,TRBD1,TGCAGCGTTGAGGCCCCCGACAGGGGCGACTACGAGCAGTACTTC,CSVEAPDRGDYEQYF
few,TRBV28,TRBJ1-3,.,TGTGCCAGCGTGAAACAGGGAAACACCATATATTTT,CASVKQGNTIYF
.,TRBV27,TRBJ2-2,TRBD2,TGTGCCAGCAGTCTTATAGCGGGGACTACCGGGGAGCTGTTTTTT,CASSLIAGTTGELFF
many,TRBV29-1,TRBJ2-5,.,TGCAGCGTTGATGCAGGGGTACAAGAGACCCAGTACTTC,CSVDAGVQETQYF
.,TRBV9,TRBJ1-1,.,TGTGCCAGCAGCGCAGCTCGGGCGGGTTCGAGCACTGAAGCTTTCTTT,CASSAARAGSSTEAFF
many,TRBV4-3,TRBJ1-2,.,TGCGCCAGCAGCCCCCGGGGAATGATTCTGGGCTACACCTTC,CASSPRGMILGYTF
few,TRBV20-1,TRBJ1-3,.,TGCAGTGCTATAGGGAGCTCTGGAAACACCATATATTTT,CSAIGSSGNTIYF
many,TRBV12-3/TRBV12-4,TRBJ1-1,.,TGTGCCAGCACCCCAGACAGCACTCGGACTGAAGCTTTCTTT,CASTPDSTRTEAFF
.,TRBV2,TRBJ2-5,.,TGTGCTCCCGTTCAGGGCCAAGAGACCCAGTACTTC,CAPVQGQETQYF
many,TRBV12-3/TRBV12-4,TRBJ1-2,.,TGTGCCAGCAGGGGAACCGATGGCTACACCTTC,CASRGTDGYTF
many,TRBV5-1,TRBJ1-1,TRBD1,TGCGCCAGCAGCGAAGAAAAAGGGGGCTGGGCTGAAGCTTTCTTT,CASSEEKGGWAEAFF
few,TRBV15,TRBJ1-1,.,TGTGCCACGAGGGAATACCGACGCTTCAGGGAGGACACTGAAGCTTTCTTT,CATREYRRFREDTEAFF
many,TRBV20-1,TRBJ1-5,TRBD1,TGCAGTGCTCAAGATCGGACAGGGAGCAATCAGCCCCAGCATTTT,CSAQDRTGSNQPQHF
many,TRBV7-2,TRBJ2-7,TRBD2,TGTGCCAGCAGCTTAGTGGTCTGGACTAGCGGGGGGTCCTACGAGCAGTACTTC,CASSLVVWTSGGSYEQYF
.,TRBV7-9,TRBJ2-7,TRBD2,TGTGCCAGCAGCTTAGGCGGGGGGATGGAGCAGTACTTC,CASSLGGGMEQYF
.,TRBV6-5,TRBJ1-2,TRBD1,TGTGCCAGCAGTTCCGGGACAGGGGGCGCGAGCTATGGCTACACCTTC,CASSSGTGGASYGYTF
many,TRBV20-1,TRBJ2-5,.,TGCAGTGCTGTCCGACAGGAGACCCAGTACTTC,CSAVRQETQYF
.,TRBV20-1,TRBJ1-1,.,TGCAGTGCTAGCGGGACGGAGACGAACACTGAAGCTTTCTTT,CSASGTETNTEAFF
many,TRBV7-9,TRBJ2-7,.,TGTGCCAGCAGCCCAAGGGAGAACGAGCAGTACTTC,CASSPRENEQYF
many,TRBV7-9,TRBJ1-6,.,TGTGCCAGCAGCAGGGAAGGGTCACCCCTCCACTTT,CASSREGSPLHF
few,TRBV5-1,TRBJ2-2,.,TGCGCCAGCAGCCTAGACACGGTCGCCGGGGAGCTGTTTTTT,CASSLDTVAGELFF
once,TRBV13,TRBJ2-7,.,TGTGCCAGCAGTTTAATACCCCGCGGGACAGACGAGCAGTACTTC,CASSLIPRGTDEQYF
few,TRBV10-3,TRBJ1-2,TRBD1,TGTGCCATCAGTGACGCGACAGGGAACTATGGCTACACCTTC,CAISDATGNYGYTF